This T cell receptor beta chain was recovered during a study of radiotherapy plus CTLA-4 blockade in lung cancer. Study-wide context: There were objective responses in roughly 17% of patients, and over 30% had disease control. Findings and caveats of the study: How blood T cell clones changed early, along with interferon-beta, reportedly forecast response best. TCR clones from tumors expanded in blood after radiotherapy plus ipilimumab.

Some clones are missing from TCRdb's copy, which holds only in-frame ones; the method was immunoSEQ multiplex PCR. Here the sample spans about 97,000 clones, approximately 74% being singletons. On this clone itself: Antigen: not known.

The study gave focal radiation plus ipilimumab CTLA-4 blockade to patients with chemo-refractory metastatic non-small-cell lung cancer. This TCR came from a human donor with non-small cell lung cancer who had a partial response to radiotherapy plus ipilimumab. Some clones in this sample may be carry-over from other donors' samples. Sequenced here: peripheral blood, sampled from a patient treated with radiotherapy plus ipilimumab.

This CDR3 reads CASSSDRGSPLHF. CDR3 DNA sequence: TGCGCCAGCAGCTCTGACAGGGGTTCACCCCTCCACTTT. The chain uses TRBV5-1 and TRBJ1-6, with 8 bases identical to TRBD1. The length of the CDR3 is 13 residues. With 3 bases clipped from V and 9 bases from J, the junction kept 2 bases outside the gene matches. CDR1 is SGHRS and CDR2 is YFSETQ in the germline V gene.